This TCR beta chain was found in a study of shared clonotypes between healthy human individuals. Across the whole study: Three plates were used per donor for CD4 naive, three for CD4 memory, two for CD8 naive and one for CD8 memory. Regarding the study as a whole: Memory subsets had estimated richness that was generally smaller than that of naive subsets.

Terminally differentiated effector memory CD45RA+ cells were left out of the naive CD8 fraction, which was CD45RO-negative and positively selected for CCR7. Adult Caucasians living in Nashville, Tennessee made up all of the donors. TCRdb's copy holds only in-frame clones and misses some; the assay was immunoSEQ multiplex PCR. The data hold around 2.1 million clones, with just over 90% observed a single time. Notes on this clone: As yet, its antigen is unknown.

V shed 4 bases and J shed 7 bases, with 6 bases lying between them. This CDR3 comprises 11 residues. CDR1 and CDR2 (germline): MNHEY, SVGAGI. The chain employs TRBV6-5 and TRBJ2-3; D not certain. The TCR sequence derives from a man younger than 35 in good health. Some clones in this sample may be carry-over from other donors' samples. The sequenced sample was naive CD8+ T cells from PBMCs. The CDR3 loop reads CASSSSHTQYF. In DNA form, the CDR3 reads TGTGCCAGCAGTTCCAGCCATACGCAGTATTTT.